This T cell receptor (beta chain) was found in a study of CD8+ T cells in alopecia areata. This CDR3 spans 15 amino acids. Looked up from germline, CDR1 is LGHNA and CDR2 is YNLKQL (reference sequence). This clone occurred a few times. Gene and germline names: mouse. The read terminates 4 residues ahead of where the CDR3 ends, so the germline J gene completes it. It was with CD4, CD8alpha, NKG2D, NKG2ACE and other markers that pooled cutaneous lymph node cells were sorted. RNA, once extracted, was reverse transcribed into cDNA for use as the sequencing template. Method: immunoSEQ multiplex PCR; TCRdb's copy keeps in-frame clones and lacks some. The profile covers 200,000 to 300,000 clones, none occurring a single time.

The sequence was obtained from a C3H/HeJ mouse with alopecia areata. The mice in this strain carry MHC haplotype H2-k. Sequences were obtained from CD4+ T cells sorted from a lymph node. The chain combines TRBV5 with TRBJ2-7; D perhaps matches TRBD1 (6 bases). The CDR3: CASSQDRHRADEQYF. CDR3 DNA, as far as it was read: TGTGCCAGCAGCCAAGATAGGCACAGGGCGGAT.